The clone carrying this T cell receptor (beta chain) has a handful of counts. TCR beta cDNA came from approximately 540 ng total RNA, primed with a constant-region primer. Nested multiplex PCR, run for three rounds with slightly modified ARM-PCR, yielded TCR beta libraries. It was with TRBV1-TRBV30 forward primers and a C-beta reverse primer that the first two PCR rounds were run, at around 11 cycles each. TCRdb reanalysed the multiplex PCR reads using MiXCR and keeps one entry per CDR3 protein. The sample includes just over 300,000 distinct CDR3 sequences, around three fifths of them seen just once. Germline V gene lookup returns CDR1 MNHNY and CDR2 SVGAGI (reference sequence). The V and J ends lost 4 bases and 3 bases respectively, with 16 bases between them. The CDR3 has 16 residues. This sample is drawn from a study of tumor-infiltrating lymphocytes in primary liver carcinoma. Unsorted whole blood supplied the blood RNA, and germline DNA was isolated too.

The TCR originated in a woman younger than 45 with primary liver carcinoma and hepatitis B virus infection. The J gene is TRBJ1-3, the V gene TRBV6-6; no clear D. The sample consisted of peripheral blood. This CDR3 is CASSFTTSGSGNTIYF. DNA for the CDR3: TGTGCCAGCAGTTTTACCACATCGGGAAGTGGAAACACCATATATTTT.